Sequencing of this TCR beta chain was carried out in a study of blood T cell repertoires in COVID-19. Study-level background: Acute-phase and convalescent COVID-19 samples originated in the United States, Italy and Spain. In each case, the material was cDNA or gDNA derived from T cells, B-cell-depleted T cells, or PBMCs.

The V end lost 8 bases, the J end lost 11 bases, and 18 bases lay between the germline ends. CDR1 and CDR2 from the germline V gene are PRHDT and FYEKMQ (reference sequence). The CDR3 sequence is 12 residues long. A few counts support this clone. Original processing methods: Quantification of nucleated cells was approximated via reference gene primer amplification. TCRdb's copy holds only in-frame clones and misses some; the assay was immunoSEQ multiplex PCR. Clonal size and the V and J genes are those of that table, whereas D and trimming came from the DNA. The table has 72,000 or so clones, approximately 89% seen once; the top ten hold roughly 40%.

The chain joins TRBV13 to TRBJ1-1; TRBD1 is a possible D gene (5 bases). The source is a woman aged 80 or over with active or convalescent COVID-19. Material for sequencing was peripheral blood. As DNA, the CDR3 is TGTGCCAGCCGCTCCAGACAGTATCTGGCTTTCTTT. Amino acids: CASRSRQYLAFF.